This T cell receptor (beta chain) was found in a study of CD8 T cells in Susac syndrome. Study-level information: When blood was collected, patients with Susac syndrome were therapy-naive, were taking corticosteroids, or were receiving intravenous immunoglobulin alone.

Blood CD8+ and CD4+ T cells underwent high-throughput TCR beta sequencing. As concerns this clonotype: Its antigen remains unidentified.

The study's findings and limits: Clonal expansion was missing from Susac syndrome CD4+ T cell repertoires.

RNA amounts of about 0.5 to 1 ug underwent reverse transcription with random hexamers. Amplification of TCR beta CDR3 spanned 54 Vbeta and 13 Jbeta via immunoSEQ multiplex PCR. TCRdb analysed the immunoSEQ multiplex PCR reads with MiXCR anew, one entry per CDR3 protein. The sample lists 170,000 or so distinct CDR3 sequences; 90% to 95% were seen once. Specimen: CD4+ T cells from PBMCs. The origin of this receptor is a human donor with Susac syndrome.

The CDR3 nucleotides are TGCGCCAGCAGCTTGGACACGTCTAACTATGGCTACACCTTC. Translation gives CASSLDTSNYGYTF. The gene calls are TRBV5-1 and TRBJ1-2; D remains ambiguous. The V and J ends lost 0 bases and 0 bases respectively, with 6 bases between them. This CDR3 region has 14 residues. Germline V gives CDR1 SGHRS, CDR2 YFSETQ.